The sequence of this T cell receptor (beta chain) was determined in a study of identical twins. Germline CDR1 reads SGHDN; CDR2 reads FVKESK. Trimming took 5 bases from V and 3 from J; bases not matched to a gene: 15. The CDR3 length is 19 residues. This clonotype has a handful of counts. Using its own MiXCR run on the 5' RACE reads, TCRdb lists one record per CDR3 protein. Altogether 690,000 or so distinct CDR3 sequences are present, around 6% being singletons, with the ten largest covering roughly 2%. The sequenced material came from naive T cells sorted from blood. The sequence came from a man younger than 30 in good health. This rearrangement joins TRBV14 to TRBJ2-1, with TRBD2 matching 11 bases. The CDR3 DNA reads TGTGCCAGCAGCGAAACCGGAGGACTAGCGGGTGGGATCTACAATGAGCAGTTCTTC. Translating gives CASSETGGLAGGIYNEQFF.